This T cell receptor beta chain was recovered during a study of T cell responses to AZD1222 COVID-19 vaccine. Sequenced by immunoSEQ multiplex PCR; TCRdb stores in-frame clones only, minus some. The sample records about 97,000 clones, about 90% being singletons. This clone came up a few times. Antigen specificity is unknown. General observations from the study: Clonal diversity may have been underestimated in mostly white British donors. Only five or six AZD1222 recipients tested seropositive at baseline. Mapped onto spike, vaccine-associated CD4 TCRs spanned it and were dominant at 160-218 and 743-854. Receipt of two AZD1222 doses was followed by a rise in Spike-specific TCR breadth and depth.

CDR3 length: 14 amino acids. CDR1 LGHDT and CDR2 YNNKEL come from the germline V gene (reference sequence). The ends were cut back, 0 bases at V and 5 bases at J, with 10 bases in the middle. The chain combines TRBV3-1 (or the pseudogene TRBV3-2) with TRBJ1-1, with D unresolved. Here the sequenced sample was peripheral blood, taken on day 0 of AZD1222 vaccination. This receptor was identified in an adult in good health. CDR3 sequence (DNA): TGTGCCAGCAGCCAAGAAGCTGTTTTGACTGAAGCTTTCTTT. Amino acid sequence: CASSQEAVLTEAFF.